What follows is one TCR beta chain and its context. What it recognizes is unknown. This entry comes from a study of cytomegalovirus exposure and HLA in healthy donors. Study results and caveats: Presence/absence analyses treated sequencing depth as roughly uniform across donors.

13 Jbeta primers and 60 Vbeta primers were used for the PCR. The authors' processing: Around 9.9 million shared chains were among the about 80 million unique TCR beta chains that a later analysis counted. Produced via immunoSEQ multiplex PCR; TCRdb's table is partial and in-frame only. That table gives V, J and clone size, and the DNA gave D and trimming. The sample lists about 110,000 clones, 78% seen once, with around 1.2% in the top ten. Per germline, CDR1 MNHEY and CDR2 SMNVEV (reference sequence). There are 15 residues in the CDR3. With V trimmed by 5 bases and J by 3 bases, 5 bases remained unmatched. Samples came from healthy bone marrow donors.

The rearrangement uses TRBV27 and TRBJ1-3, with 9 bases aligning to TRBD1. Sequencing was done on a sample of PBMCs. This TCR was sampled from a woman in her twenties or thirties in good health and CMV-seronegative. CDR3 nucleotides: TGTGCCAGCAGTCCCGGACAGGGGTTTGGAAACACCATATATTTT. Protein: CASSPGQGFGNTIYF.